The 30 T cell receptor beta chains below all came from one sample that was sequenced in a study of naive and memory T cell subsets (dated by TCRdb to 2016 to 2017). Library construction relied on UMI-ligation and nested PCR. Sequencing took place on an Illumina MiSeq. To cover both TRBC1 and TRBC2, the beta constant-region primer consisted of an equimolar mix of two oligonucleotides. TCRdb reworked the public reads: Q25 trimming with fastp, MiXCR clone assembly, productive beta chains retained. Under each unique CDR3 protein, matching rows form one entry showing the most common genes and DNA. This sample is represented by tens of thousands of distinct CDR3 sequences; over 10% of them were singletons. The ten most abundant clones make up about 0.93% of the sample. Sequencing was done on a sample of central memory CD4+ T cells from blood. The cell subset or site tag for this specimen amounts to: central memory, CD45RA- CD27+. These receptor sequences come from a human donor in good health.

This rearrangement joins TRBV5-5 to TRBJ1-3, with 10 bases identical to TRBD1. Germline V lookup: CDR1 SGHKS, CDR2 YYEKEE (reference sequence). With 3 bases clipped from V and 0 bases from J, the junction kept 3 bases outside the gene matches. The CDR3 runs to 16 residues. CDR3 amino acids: CASSSWTGGSGNTIYF. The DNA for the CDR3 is TGTGCCAGCAGCTCCTGGACAGGGGGCTCTGGAAACACCATATATTTT. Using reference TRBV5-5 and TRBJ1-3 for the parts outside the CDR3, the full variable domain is DAGVTQSPTHLIKTRGQQVTLRCSPISGHKSVSWYQQVLGQGPQFIFQYYEKEERGRGNFPDRFSARQFPNYSSELNVNALLLGDSALYLCASSSWTGGSGNTIYFGEGSWLTVV.

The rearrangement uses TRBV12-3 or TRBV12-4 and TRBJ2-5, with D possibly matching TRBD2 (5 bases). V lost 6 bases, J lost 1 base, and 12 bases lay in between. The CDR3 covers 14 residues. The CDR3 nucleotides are TGTGCCAGCAGGCCAGCGGTAGTCCAAGAGACCCAGTACTTC. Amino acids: CASRPAVVQETQYF.

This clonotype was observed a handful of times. The CDR3 coding sequence is TGTGCCAGCAGAACCTCACAGGTCCGGAATCAGCCCCAGCATTTT. Its protein product is CASRTSQVRNQPQHF. This rearrangement joins TRBV28 to TRBJ1-5, with D perhaps TRBD1 (5 bases). The CDR3 runs 15 residues. Germline CDR1 MDHEN, CDR2 SYDVKM. Trimming pared 6 bases from V and 4 bases from J, leaving 16 bases between.

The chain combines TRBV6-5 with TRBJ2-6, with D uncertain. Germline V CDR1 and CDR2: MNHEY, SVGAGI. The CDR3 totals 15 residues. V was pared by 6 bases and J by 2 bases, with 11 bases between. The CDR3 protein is CASRRLRTGANVLTF. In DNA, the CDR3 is TGTGCCAGCAGACGCCTAAGGACTGGGGCCAACGTCCTGACTTTC.

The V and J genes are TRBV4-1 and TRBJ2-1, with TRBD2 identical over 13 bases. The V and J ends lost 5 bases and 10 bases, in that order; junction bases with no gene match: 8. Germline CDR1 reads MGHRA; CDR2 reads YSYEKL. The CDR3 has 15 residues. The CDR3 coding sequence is TGCGCCAGCAGCGCCACTAGCGGGAGGGCCGGGGAGCAGTTCTTC. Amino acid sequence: CASSATSGRAGEQFF.

CDR3 nucleotides: TGTGCCAGCAGCTTGCAGACAGGGATGGAAGGCTACACCTTC. Protein sequence: CASSLQTGMEGYTF. The chain joins TRBV7-2 to TRBJ1-2; TRBD1 aligns across 7 bases. The CDR3 length is 14 residues. J was trimmed by 8 bases and V by 3 bases; bases with no gene match: 9. CDR1 is SGHTA and CDR2 is FQGNSA in the germline V gene.

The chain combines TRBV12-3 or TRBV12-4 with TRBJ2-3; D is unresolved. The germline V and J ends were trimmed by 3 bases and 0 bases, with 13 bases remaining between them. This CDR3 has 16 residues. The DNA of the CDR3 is TGTGCCAGCAGTTTGGGCCCTTACAGTAGCACAGATACGCAGTATTTT. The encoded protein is CASSLGPYSSTDTQYF.

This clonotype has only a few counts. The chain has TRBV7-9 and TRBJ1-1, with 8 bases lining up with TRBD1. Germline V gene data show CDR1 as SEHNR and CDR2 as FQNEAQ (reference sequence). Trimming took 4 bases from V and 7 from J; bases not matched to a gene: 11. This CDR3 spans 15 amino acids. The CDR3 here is CASSSNLPGTGEAFF. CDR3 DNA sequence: TGTGCCAGCAGCTCGAACCTCCCTGGGACAGGTGAAGCTTTCTTT.

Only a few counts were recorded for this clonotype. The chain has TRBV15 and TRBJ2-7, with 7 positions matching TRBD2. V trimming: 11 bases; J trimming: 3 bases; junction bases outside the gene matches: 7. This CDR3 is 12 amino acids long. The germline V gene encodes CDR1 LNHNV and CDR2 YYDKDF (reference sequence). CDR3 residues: CAWGGEYYEQYF. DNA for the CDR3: TGTGCCTGGGGGGGGGAGTACTACGAGCAGTACTTC.

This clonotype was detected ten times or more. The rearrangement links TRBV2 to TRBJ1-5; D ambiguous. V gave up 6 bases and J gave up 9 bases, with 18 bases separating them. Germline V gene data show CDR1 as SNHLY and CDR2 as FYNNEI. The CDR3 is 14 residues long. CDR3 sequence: CASRNDVSNRPQHF. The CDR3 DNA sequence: TGTGCCAGCAGGAACGACGTGAGCAACCGGCCCCAGCATTTT. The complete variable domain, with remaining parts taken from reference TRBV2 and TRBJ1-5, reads EPEVTQTPSHQVTQMGQEVILRCVPISNHLYFYWYRQILGQKVEFLVSFYNNEISEKSEIFDDQFSVERPDGSNFTLKIRSTKLEDSAMYFCASRNDVSNRPQHFGDGTRLSIL.

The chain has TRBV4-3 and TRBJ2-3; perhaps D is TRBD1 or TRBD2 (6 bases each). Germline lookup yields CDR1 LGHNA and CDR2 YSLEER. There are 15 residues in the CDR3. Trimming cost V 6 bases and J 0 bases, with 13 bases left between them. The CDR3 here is CASRSGGESTDTQYF. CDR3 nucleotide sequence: TGCGCCAGCAGGTCCGGGGGCGAAAGCACAGATACGCAGTATTTT.

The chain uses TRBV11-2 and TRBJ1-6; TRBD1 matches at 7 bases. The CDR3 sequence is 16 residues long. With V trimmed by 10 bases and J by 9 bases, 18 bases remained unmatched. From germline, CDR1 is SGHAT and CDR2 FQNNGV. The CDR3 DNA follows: TGTGCCACCCAAAGAGCCTACAGGGGTTTGCGTTCACCCCTCCACTTT. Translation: CATQRAYRGLRSPLHF.

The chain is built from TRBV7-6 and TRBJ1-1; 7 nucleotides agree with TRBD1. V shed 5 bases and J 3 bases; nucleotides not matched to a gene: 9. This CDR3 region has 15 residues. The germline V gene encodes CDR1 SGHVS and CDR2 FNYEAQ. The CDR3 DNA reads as TGTGCCAGCAGCCCCCGACAGGGTTCTTACACTGAAGCTTTCTTT. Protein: CASSPRQGSYTEAFF.

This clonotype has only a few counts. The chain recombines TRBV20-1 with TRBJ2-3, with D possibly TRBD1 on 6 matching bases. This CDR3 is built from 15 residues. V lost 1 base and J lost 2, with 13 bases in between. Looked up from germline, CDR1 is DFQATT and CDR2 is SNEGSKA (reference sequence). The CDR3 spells CSARAPTGFTDTQYF. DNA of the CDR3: TGCAGTGCTAGAGCGCCGACAGGATTCACAGATACGCAGTATTTT.

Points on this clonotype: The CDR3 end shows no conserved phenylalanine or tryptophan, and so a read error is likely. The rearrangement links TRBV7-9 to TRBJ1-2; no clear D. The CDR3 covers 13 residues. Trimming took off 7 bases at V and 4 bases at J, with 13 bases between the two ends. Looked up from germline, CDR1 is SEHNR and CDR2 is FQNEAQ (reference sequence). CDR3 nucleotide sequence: TGTGCCAGCAAAAATTCGAATAGCTATGGCTACACCTTG. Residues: CASKNSNSYGYTL.

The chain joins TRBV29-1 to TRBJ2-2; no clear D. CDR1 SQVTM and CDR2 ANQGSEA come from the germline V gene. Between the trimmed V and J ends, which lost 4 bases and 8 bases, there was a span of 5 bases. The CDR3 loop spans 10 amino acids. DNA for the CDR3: TGCAGCGTTGTCGCGGGGGAGCTGTTTTTT. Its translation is CSVVAGELFF.

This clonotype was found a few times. The CDR3 coding sequence is TGTGCCAGCAGCTTAGACCCTTCACCTAGTTCTAGCACAGATACGCAGTATTTT. Its translation is CASSLDPSPSSSTDTQYF. The J gene is TRBJ2-3, the V gene TRBV7-9; D ambiguous. The CDR3 is made up of 18 amino acids. Trimming removed 1 base at V and 0 bases at J, with 17 bases between. Germline values: CDR1 SEHNR, CDR2 FQNEAQ (reference sequence).

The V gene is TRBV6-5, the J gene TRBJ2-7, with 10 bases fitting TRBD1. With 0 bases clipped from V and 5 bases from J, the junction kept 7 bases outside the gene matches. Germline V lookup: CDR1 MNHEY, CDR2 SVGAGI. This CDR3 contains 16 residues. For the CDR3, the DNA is TGTGCCAGCAGTTACTCGACACGGGACAGGGGACACGAGCAGTACTTC. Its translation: CASSYSTRDRGHEQYF.

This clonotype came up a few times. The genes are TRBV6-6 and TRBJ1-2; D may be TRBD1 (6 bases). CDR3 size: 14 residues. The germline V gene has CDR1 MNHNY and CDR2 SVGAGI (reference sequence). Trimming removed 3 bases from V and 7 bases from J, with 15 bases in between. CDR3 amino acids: CASSYAQGLGGYTF. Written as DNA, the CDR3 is TGTGCCAGCAGTTATGCCCAGGGGTTGGGTGGCTACACCTTC.

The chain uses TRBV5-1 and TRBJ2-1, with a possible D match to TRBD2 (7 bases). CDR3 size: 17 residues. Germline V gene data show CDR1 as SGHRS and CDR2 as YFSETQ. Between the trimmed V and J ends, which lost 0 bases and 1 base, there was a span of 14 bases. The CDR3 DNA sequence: TGCGCCAGCAGCTTGGGGGGGGGGCCTCAATCCTACAATGAGCAGTTCTTC. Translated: CASSLGGGPQSYNEQFF.

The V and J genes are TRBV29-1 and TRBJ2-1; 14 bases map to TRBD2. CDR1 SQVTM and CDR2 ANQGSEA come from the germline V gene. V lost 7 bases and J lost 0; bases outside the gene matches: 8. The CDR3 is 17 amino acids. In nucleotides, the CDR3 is TGCAGCGCCAGTCCCGGGACTAGCGGGAGCTCCTACAATGAGCAGTTCTTC. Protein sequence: CSASPGTSGSSYNEQFF.

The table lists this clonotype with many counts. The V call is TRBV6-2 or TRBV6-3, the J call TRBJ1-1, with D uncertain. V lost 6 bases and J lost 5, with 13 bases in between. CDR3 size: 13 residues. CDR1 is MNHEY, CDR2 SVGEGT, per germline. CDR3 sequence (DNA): TGTGCCAGCAGCCTTCTCCCGCGGACTGAAGCTTTCTTT. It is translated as CASSLLPRTEAFF.

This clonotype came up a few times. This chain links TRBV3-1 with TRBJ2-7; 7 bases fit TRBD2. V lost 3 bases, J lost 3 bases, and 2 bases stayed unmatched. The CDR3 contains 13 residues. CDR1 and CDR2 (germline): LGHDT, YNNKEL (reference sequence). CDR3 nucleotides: TGTGCCAGCAGCCACGCGGGGGACTACGAGCAGTACTTC. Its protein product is CASSHAGDYEQYF.

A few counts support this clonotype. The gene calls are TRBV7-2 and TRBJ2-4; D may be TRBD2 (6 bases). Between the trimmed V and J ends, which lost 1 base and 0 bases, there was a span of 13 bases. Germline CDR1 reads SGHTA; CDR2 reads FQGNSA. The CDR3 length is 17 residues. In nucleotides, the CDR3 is TGTGCCAGCAGCTTAGAGGTTGGCGGGACAGCCAAAAACATTCAGTACTTC. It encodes CASSLEVGGTAKNIQYF.

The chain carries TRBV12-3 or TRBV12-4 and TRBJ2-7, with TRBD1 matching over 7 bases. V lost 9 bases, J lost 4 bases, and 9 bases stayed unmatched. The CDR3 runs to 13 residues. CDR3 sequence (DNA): TGTGCCAGTTTTCAAGGGGGCAAGTACGAGCAGTACTTC. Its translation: CASFQGGKYEQYF.

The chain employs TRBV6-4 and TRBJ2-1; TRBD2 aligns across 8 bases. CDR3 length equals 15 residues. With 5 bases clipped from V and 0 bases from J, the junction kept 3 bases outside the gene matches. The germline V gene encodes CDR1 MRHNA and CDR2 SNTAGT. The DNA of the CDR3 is TGTGCCAGCAGTCCTAGCGGGCTCTCCTACAATGAGCAGTTCTTC. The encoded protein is CASSPSGLSYNEQFF.

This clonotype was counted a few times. The CDR3 DNA follows: TGTGCCTGGAGAGGCACCGGGGAGCTGTTTTTT. Its translation: CAWRGTGELFF. The rearrangement links TRBV30 to TRBJ2-2; no reliable D call. V dropped 3 bases and J dropped 4 bases, with 3 bases sitting between them. CDR3 length: 11 amino acids. The germline V gene encodes CDR1 GTSNPN and CDR2 SVGIG (reference sequence). Full variable domain (missing parts from reference TRBV30 and TRBJ2-2): SQTIHQWPATLVQPVGSPLSLECTVEGTSNPNLYWYRQAAGRGLQLLFYSVGIGQISSEVPQNLSASRPQDRQFILSSKKLLLSDSGFYLCAWRGTGELFFGEGSRLTVL.

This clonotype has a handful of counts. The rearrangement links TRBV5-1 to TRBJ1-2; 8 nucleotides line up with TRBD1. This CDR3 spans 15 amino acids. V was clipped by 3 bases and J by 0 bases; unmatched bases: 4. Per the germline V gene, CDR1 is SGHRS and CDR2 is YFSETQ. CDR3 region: CASSSGQGANYGYTF. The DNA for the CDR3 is TGCGCCAGCAGCTCCGGACAGGGAGCTAACTATGGCTACACCTTC.

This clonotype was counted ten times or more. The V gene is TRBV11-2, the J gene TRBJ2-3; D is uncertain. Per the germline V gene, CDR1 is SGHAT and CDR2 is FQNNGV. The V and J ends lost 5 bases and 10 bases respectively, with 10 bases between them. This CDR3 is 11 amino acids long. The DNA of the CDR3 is TGTGCCAGCAGCCCAGGTAGTTCGCAGTATTTT. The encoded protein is CASSPGSSQYF.

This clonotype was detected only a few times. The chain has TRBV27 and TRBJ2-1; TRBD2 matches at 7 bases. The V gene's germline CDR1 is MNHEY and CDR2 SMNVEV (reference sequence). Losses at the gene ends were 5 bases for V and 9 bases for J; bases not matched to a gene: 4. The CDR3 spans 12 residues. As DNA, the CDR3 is TGTGCCAGCAGTCCGACTAGCAGTGAGCAGTTCTTC. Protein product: CASSPTSSEQFF.